This T cell receptor (beta chain) was observed in a study of T cell responses to AZD1222 COVID-19 vaccine. Regarding this clone: Its cognate antigen is unknown.

Profiling relied on immunoSEQ multiplex PCR, and the TCRdb table lists in-frame clones only, not all of them. Here the sample spans fewer than 150,000 clones, about 90% being singletons. Analysis merged second doses at about 4 or about 12 weeks. Per the germline V gene, CDR1 is MDHEN and CDR2 is SYDVKM. This CDR3 is 14 amino acids long. V lost 6 bases and J lost 9; bases outside the gene matches: 6. Broader study findings: A mostly white British donor set with more females was recruited, and clonal diversity was possibly underestimated. At baseline, seropositivity was found in only six AZD1222 recipients.

V and J are TRBV28 and TRBJ1-6; 9 bases match TRBD1. Sequenced material: peripheral blood, taken 28 days after the second AZD1222 dose. This TCR came from an adult who received the AZD1222 COVID-19 vaccine. As DNA, the CDR3 is TGTGCCAGCAGACCCCGGGACAGGGTTTCACCCCTCCACTTT. Translating it yields CASRPRDRVSPLHF.